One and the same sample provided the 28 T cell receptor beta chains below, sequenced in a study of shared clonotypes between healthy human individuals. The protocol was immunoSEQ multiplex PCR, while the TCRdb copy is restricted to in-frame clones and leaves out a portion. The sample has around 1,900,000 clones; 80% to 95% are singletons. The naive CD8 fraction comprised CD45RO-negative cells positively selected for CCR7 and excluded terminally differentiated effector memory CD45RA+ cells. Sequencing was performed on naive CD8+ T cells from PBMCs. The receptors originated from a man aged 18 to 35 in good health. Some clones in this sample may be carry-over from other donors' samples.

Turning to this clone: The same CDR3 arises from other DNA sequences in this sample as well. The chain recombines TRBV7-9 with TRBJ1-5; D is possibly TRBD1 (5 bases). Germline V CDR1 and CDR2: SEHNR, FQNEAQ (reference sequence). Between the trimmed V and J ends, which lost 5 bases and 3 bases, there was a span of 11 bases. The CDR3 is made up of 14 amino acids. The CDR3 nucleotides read TGTGCCAGCAGCCTAACAGGAATCAATCAGCCCCAGCATTTT. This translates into CASSLTGINQPQHF.

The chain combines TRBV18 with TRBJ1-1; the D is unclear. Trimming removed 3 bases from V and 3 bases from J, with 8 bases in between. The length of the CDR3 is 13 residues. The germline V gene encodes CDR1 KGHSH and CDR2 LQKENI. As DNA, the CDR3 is TGTGCCAGCTCACCCCCCCCGGACACTGAAGCTTTCTTT. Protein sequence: CASSPPPDTEAFF. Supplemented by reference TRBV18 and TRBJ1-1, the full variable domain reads NAGVMQNPRHLVRRRGQEARLRCSPMKGHSHVYWYRQLPEEGLKFMVYLQKENIIDESGMPKERFSAEFPKEGPSILRIQQVVRGDSAAYFCASSPPPDTEAFFGQGTRLTVV.

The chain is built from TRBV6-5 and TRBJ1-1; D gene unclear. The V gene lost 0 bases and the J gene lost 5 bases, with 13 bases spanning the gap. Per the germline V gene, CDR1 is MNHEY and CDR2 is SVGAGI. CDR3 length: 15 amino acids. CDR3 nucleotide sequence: TGTGCCAGCAGTTACTCACGGAGCCAGAGGACTGAAGCTTTCTTT. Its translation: CASSYSRSQRTEAFF.

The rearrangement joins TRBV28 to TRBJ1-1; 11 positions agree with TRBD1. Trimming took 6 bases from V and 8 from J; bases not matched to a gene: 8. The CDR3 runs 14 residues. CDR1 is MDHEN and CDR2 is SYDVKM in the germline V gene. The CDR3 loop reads CASRPGTGGSEAFF. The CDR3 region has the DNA TGTGCCAGCAGGCCCGGGACAGGGGGTAGCGAAGCTTTCTTT.

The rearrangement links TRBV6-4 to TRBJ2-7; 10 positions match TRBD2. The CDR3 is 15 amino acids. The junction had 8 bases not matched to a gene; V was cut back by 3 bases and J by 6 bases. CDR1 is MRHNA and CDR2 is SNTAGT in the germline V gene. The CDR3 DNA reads TGTGCCAGCAGTGATGGGCCTAGCGGGAGCGGCGAGCAGTACTTC. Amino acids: CASSDGPSGSGEQYF.

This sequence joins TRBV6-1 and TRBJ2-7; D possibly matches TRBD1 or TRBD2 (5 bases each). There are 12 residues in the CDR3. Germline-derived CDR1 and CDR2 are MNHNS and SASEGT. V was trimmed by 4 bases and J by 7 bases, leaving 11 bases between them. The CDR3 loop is CASSARDAEQYF. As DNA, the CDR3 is TGTGCCAGCAGTGCCCGGGACGCAGAGCAGTACTTC.

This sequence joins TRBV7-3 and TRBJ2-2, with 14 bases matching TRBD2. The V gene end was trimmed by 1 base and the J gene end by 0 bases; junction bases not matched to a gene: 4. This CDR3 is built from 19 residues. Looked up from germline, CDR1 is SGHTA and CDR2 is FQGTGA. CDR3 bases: TGTGCCAGCAGCTTAAGCGGACTAGCGGGAGGAACGAACACCGGGGAGCTGTTTTTT. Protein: CASSLSGLAGGTNTGELFF.

CDR3 nucleotides: TGTGCCAGCAGCTGGGGACGGCCCTACTACGAGCAGTACTTC. Amino acids: CASSWGRPYYEQYF. The rearrangement links TRBV6-6 to TRBJ2-7; D might be TRBD1 or TRBD2, each matching 5 bases. The V gene's germline CDR1 is MNHNY and CDR2 SVGAGI (reference sequence). CDR3 size: 14 residues. The V and J ends lost 6 bases and 3 bases respectively, with 15 bases between them.

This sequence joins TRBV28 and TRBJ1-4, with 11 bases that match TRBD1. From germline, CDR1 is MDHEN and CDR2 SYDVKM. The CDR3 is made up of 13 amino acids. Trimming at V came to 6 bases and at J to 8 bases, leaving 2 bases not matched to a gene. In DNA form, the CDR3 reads TGTGCCAGCAGGGGGACAGGGGGGGAAAAACTGTTTTTT. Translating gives CASRGTGGEKLFF.

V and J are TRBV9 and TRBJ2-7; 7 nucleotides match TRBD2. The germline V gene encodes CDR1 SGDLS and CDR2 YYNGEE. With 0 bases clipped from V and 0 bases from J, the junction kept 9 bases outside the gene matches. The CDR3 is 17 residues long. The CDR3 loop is CASSVGDSGRSSYEQYF. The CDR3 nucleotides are TGTGCCAGCAGCGTAGGTGATAGCGGGCGTAGCTCCTACGAGCAGTACTTC.

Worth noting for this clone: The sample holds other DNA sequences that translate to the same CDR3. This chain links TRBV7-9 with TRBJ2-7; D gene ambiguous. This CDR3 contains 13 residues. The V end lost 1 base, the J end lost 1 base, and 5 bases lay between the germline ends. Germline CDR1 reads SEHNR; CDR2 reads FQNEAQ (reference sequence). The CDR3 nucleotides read TGTGCCAGCAGCTTAGGCCTTTCCTACGAGCAGTACTTC. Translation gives CASSLGLSYEQYF.

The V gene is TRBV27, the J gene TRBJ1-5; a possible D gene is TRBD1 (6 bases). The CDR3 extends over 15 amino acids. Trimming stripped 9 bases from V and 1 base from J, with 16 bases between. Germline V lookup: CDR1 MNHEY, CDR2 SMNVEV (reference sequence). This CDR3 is CASTPGGRSNQPQHF. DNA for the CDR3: TGTGCCAGTACGCCGGGGGGCAGGAGCAATCAGCCCCAGCATTTT.

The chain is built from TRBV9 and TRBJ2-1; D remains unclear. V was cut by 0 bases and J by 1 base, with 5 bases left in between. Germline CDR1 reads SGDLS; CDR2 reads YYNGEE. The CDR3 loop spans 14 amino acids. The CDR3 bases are TGTGCCAGCAGCGTAGTACTGTCCTACAATGAGCAGTTCTTC. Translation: CASSVVLSYNEQFF.

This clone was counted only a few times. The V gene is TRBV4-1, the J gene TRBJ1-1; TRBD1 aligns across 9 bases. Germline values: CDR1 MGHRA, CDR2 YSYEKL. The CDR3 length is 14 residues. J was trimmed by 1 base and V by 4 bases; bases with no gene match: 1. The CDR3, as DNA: TGCGCCAGCAGCCTGGGACAGGGGAACACTGAAGCTTTCTTT. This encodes CASSLGQGNTEAFF.

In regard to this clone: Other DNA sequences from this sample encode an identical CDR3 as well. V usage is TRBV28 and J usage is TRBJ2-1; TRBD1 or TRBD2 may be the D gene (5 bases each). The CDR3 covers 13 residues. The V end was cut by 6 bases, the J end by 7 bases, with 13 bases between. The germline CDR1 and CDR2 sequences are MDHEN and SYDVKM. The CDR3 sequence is CASSPGPSNEQFF. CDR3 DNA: TGTGCCAGCAGCCCGGGACCCTCTAATGAGCAGTTCTTC.

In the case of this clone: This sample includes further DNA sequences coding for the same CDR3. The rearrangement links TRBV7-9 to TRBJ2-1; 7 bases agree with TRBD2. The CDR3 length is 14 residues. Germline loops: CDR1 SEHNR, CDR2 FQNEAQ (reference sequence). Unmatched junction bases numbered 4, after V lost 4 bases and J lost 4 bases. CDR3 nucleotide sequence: TGTGCCAGCAGCTCACGACTAGCTTACAATGAGCAGTTCTTC. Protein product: CASSSRLAYNEQFF.

The CDR3 DNA reads as TGTGCCAGCAGGCCCGGGACGCTGGGCAATGAGCAGTTCTTC. Translation: CASRPGTLGNEQFF. The rearrangement uses TRBV11-2 and TRBJ2-1; either TRBD1 or TRBD2 may supply D (5 bases each). Trimming removed 6 bases at V and 6 bases at J, with 15 bases between. In germline, CDR1 is SGHAT, CDR2 FQNNGV. The CDR3 runs 14 residues.

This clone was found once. DNA of the CDR3: TGCGCCAGCAGCCAAGTTCCACCAGCGGGAGGGGCAGATACGCAGTATTTT. The encoded protein is CASSQVPPAGGADTQYF. The chain is built from TRBV4-1 and TRBJ2-3; TRBD2 aligns across 10 bases. The CDR3 has 17 residues. The junction had 8 bases not matched to a gene; V was cut back by 1 base and J by 4 bases. Germline V lookup: CDR1 MGHRA, CDR2 YSYEKL.

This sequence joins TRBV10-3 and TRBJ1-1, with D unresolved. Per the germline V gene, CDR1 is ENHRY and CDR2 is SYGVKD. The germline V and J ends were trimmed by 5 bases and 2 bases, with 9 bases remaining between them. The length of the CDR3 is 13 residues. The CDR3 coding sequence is TGTGCCATCAGTATAGGGAGTAACACTGAAGCTTTCTTT. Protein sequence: CAISIGSNTEAFF.

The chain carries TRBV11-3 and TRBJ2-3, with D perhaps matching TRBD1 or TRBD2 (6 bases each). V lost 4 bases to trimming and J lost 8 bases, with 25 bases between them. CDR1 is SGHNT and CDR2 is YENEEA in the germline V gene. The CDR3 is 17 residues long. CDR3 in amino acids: CASSSGPRGLTQRTQYF. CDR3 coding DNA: TGTGCCAGCAGCTCCGGGCCCCGGGGGCTTACACAGCGTACGCAGTATTTT.

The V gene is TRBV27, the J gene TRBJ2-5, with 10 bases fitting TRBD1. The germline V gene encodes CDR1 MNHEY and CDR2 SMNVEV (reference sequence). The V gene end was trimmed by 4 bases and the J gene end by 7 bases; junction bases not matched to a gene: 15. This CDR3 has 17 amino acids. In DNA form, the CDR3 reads TGTGCCAGCAGTTCCCTACAGACAGGGGGCTGGTCCGGGACCCAGTACTTC. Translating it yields CASSSLQTGGWSGTQYF.

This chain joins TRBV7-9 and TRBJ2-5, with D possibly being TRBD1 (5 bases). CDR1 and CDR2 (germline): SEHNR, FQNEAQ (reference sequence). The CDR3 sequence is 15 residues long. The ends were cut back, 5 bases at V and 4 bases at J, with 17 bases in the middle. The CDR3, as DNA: TGTGCCAGCAGCGGGAAAAGGGGAAGCCGAGAGACCCAGTACTTC. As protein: CASSGKRGSRETQYF.

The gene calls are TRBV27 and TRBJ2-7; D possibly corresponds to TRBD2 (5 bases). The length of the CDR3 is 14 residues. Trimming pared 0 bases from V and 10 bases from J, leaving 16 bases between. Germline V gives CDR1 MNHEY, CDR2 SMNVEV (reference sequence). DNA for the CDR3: TGTGCCAGCAGTTTATCGGACTCCCGGGAACGTCAGTACTTC. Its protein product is CASSLSDSRERQYF.

The CDR3 protein is CASSPTGGGQPQHF. The CDR3 DNA reads TGTGCCAGCAGCCCGACAGGGGGAGGACAGCCCCAGCATTTT. This chain joins TRBV6-5 and TRBJ1-5; 9 bases map to TRBD1. The CDR3 is 14 residues long. Per the germline V gene, CDR1 is MNHEY and CDR2 is SVGAGI. V was pared by 6 bases and J by 7 bases, with 7 bases of the junction left unmatched.

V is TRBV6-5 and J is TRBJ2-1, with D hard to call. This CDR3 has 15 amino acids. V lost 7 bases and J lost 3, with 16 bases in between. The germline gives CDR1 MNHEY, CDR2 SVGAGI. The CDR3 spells CASTPGRTGYNEQFF. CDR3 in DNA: TGTGCCAGCACCCCCGGGCGGACCGGCTACAATGAGCAGTTCTTC.

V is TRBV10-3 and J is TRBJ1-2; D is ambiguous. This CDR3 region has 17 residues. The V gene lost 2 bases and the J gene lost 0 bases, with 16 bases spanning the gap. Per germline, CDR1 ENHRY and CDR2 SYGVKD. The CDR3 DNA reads TGTGCCATCAGTGAGCGCGATCGCGGTCGAGCTAACTATGGCTACACCTTC. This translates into CAISERDRGRANYGYTF.

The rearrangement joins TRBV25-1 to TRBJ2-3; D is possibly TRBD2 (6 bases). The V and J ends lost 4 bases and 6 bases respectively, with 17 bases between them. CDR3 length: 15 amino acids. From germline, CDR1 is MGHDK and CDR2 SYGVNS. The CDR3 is CASSGFRELPDTQYF. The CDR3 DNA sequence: TGTGCCAGCAGTGGCTTCCGGGAGCTCCCCGATACGCAGTATTTT.

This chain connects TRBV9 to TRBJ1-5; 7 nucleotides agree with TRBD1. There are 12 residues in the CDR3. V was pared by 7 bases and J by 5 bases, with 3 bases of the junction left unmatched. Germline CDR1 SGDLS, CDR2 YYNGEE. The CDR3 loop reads CASGQGDQPQHF. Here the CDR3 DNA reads TGTGCCAGCGGGCAGGGGGATCAGCCCCAGCATTTT.